Presented here are 28 T cell receptor beta chains from one specimen sequenced in a study of T cell clonality in common variable immunodeficiency. Study-wide results and caveats: In common variable immunodeficiency, TCR beta chains reportedly carried fewer deletions and N-nucleotide insertions.

Libraries were prepared by immunoSEQ multiplex PCR; TCRdb keeps only in-frame clonotypes and omits some of them. The sample has tens of thousands of clones, none seen only once. These receptors have no known antigen. Sequenced input: peripheral blood mononuclear cells. Every receptor here comes from a human donor with common variable immunodeficiency.

This clone was detected ten times or more. Read sequence stops 3 residues before the CDR3 end, and the germline J gene provides the missing end. The chain couples TRBV6-2 or TRBV6-3 to TRBJ2-3; TRBD2 is a possible D gene (5 bases). Deletions cut 0 bases from V and 8 bases from J, with 15 bases between. CDR3 length: 15 amino acids. Germline assignment: CDR1 MNHEY and CDR2 SVGEGT. This CDR3 reads CASSYSSPRAGTQYF. The CDR3 bases that were read are TGTGCCAGCAGTTACTCAAGTCCCCGGGCGGGTACG.

This clone has at least ten counts. Sequencing ends 3 residues short of the CDR3 end; the germline J gene provides the rest. This sequence joins TRBV19 and TRBJ1-5; 7 nucleotides line up with TRBD1. The V and J ends lost 5 bases and 4 bases, in that order; junction bases with no gene match: 17. The CDR3 is 18 residues long. The germline V gene encodes CDR1 LNHDA and CDR2 SQIVND (reference sequence). The part of the CDR3 DNA that was read is TGTGCCAGTAGTCCCGACAGGGCTCTGCTTCAGGGGAATCAGCCC. Its protein product is CASSPDRALLQGNQP. The entire CDR3 reads CASSPDRALLQGNQPQHF.

This clone is categorized as medium-sized. The CDR3 end falls 3 residues outside the read, so it is completed with the germline J gene. The rearrangement uses TRBV5-1 and TRBJ2-7; possible D gene TRBD1, 5 bases. Germline CDR1 and CDR2: SGHRS and YFSETQ. The CDR3 totals 14 residues. V lost 1 base and J 2 bases, leaving 10 bases between the germline ends. The CDR3 DNA, read in part, is TGCGCCAGCAGCTTGCTTCAGGGCCCCTACGAG. This encodes CASSLLQGPYE. The whole CDR3 protein reads CASSLLQGPYEQYF.

The table lists this clone with many counts. The read finishes 3 residues shy of the CDR3 end, and the germline J gene is used to complete it. The chain is built from TRBV5-4 and TRBJ2-7, with 8 nucleotides matching TRBD1. The CDR3 contains 15 residues. The J segment lost 3 bases and the V segment lost 0 bases, leaving 5 bases of the junction unmatched. The V gene's germline CDR1 is SGHNT and CDR2 YYREEE (reference sequence). CDR3 loop: CASSLVPGTGYEQYF. The CDR3 DNA, read in part, is TGTGCCAGCAGCTTGGTTCCCGGGACAGGCTACGAG.

In its sample, this clone was seen many times. Sequencing ends 3 residues short of the CDR3 end; the germline J gene provides the rest. The rearrangement joins TRBV28 to TRBJ2-7; 9 nucleotides match TRBD1. With 7 bases clipped from V and 1 base from J, the junction kept 8 bases outside the gene matches. This CDR3 contains 15 residues. The germline gives CDR1 MDHEN, CDR2 SYDVKM. Incomplete CDR3 DNA: TGTGCCAGCACCACTATCGGGACAGGGTCCTACGAG. As protein: CASTTIGTGSYE. The whole CDR3 protein is CASTTIGTGSYEQYF.

This clone came up many times. The observed sequence ends 3 residues before the CDR3 terminus, with the missing tail filled in from the germline J gene. J is TRBJ1-1 and V is TRBV7-2, with unresolved D. CDR3 length: 15 residues. The germline V gene encodes CDR1 SGHTA and CDR2 FQGNSA. The V gene lost 3 bases and the J gene lost 1 base, with 12 bases spanning the gap. CDR3 DNA, as far as it was read: TGTGCCAGCAGCTTCGGCCAGGCCACGAACACTGAA. The encoded protein is CASSFGQATNTE. In full, the CDR3 is CASSFGQATNTEAFF.

This clone was picked up many times. Read data end 3 residues before the CDR3 end; the end is taken from the germline J gene. The genes are TRBV20-1 and TRBJ2-3; 9 bases fit TRBD1. The CDR3 is made up of 15 amino acids. The V and J ends lost 2 bases and 2 bases, in that order; junction bases with no gene match: 5. Germline V CDR1 and CDR2: DFQATT, SNEGSKA (reference sequence). The sequenced part of the CDR3 DNA is TGCAGTGCTAGACCGGGACAGGGCTACACAGATACG. As protein: CSARPGQGYTDT. The entire CDR3 sequence reads CSARPGQGYTDTQYF.

Ten or more counts support this clone. The read halts 3 residues ahead of the CDR3 end, with the missing end drawn from the germline J gene. V gene TRBV19 combines with J gene TRBJ2-1; D may correspond to TRBD1 or TRBD2 (6 bases each). Germline-derived CDR1 and CDR2 are LNHDA and SQIVND (reference sequence). This CDR3 is 15 amino acids long. The V end lost 3 bases, the J end lost 5 bases, and 14 bases lay between the germline ends. This CDR3 reads CASSIAGQPNNEQFF. The part of the CDR3 DNA that was read is TGTGCCAGTAGTATCGCGGGACAACCAAACAATGAG.

This clone was detected ten times or more. The read comes to an end 3 residues before the CDR3 does, leaving the germline J gene to fill in the end. The rearrangement uses TRBV10-3 and TRBJ1-1, with TRBD1 as a possible D gene (6 bases). Germline V CDR1 and CDR2: ENHRY, SYGVKD. V lost 3 bases and J 1 base, leaving 15 bases between the germline ends. The CDR3 sequence is 16 residues long. Partial CDR3 DNA: TGTGCCATCAGTGACACACCGAGGGGGGGGAACACTGAA. Residues: CAISDTPRGGNTE. In full, the CDR3 reads CAISDTPRGGNTEAFF.

This clone has a count of ten or more. The sequenced fragment ends 3 residues before the CDR3 boundary, so the rest is inferred from the germline J gene. The chain uses TRBV2 and TRBJ2-7, with TRBD1 matching over 7 bases. Germline assignment: CDR1 SNHLY and CDR2 FYNNEI. There are 14 residues in the CDR3. Trimming at V came to 6 bases and at J to 1 base, leaving 6 bases not matched to a gene. The CDR3 is CASRNRDSSYEQYF. The part of the CDR3 DNA that was read is TGTGCCAGCAGGAACCGGGACAGTTCCTACGAG.

This clone was detected many times. The read falls 3 residues short of the CDR3 end, and the missing part is taken from the germline J gene. The J gene is TRBJ2-1, the V gene TRBV13, with 8 positions matching TRBD2. V lost 3 bases to trimming and J lost 7 bases; unmatched junction nucleotides: 20. The CDR3 consists of 19 residues. Germline lookup yields CDR1 PRHDT and CDR2 FYEKMQ (reference sequence). CDR3 DNA, as far as it was read: TGTGCCAGCAGCTTTTACCCAGATGGTGGCGGGGGGACCAGGAATGAG. Amino acid sequence: CASSFYPDGGGGTRNE. The CDR3 in its entirety is CASSFYPDGGGGTRNEQFF.

This clone was detected many times. CDR3 protein: CASSAQGANNQPQHF. The sequenced CDR3 bases are TGTGCCAGCAGTGCGCAGGGGGCTAACAATCAGCCC. V gene TRBV6-1 combines with J gene TRBJ1-5, with 8 bases aligning to TRBD1. Read sequence stops 3 residues before the CDR3 end, and the germline J gene provides the missing end. CDR3 length equals 15 residues. J gave up 3 bases and V 4 bases, and 5 bases lay outside the gene matches. Germline V CDR1 and CDR2: MNHNS, SASEGT.

This clone was picked up many times. Sequencing ends 3 residues short of the CDR3 end; the germline J gene provides the rest. The V and J genes are TRBV5-1 and TRBJ1-1, with 7 bases aligning to TRBD1. V gave up 5 bases and J gave up 2 bases; unmatched junction bases: 9. The germline CDR1 and CDR2 sequences are SGHRS and YFSETQ. This CDR3 has 15 amino acids. CDR3 sequence reads: CASSFGGGRNTEAFF. CDR3 bases read: TGCGCCAGCAGTTTCGGAGGGGGCCGTAACACTGAA.

This clone occurred many times. A junction end diverges from the germline sequence, so it may reflect a read error. Sequencing ends 3 residues short of the CDR3 end; the germline J gene provides the rest. The rearrangement uses TRBV4-2 and TRBJ2-2, with 9 bases identical to TRBD2. The CDR3 covers 16 residues. Germline V gene sequence: CDR1 LGHNA, CDR2 YNFKEQ. This CDR3 reads CASSLRAAGGAGELFF. The CDR3 DNA, read in part, is TGCGCCAGCAGCCTCCGTGCAGCGGGGGGAGCCGGGGAG.

This clone has a count of ten or more. The DNA ends 3 residues before the CDR3 does, and the rest of the CDR3 is filled in from the germline J gene. The rearrangement links TRBV2 to TRBJ2-7; 7 nucleotides match TRBD1. Germline V CDR1 and CDR2: SNHLY, FYNNEI. With V trimmed by 3 bases and J by 0 bases, 5 bases remained unmatched. There are 15 residues in the CDR3. The CDR3 spells CASSDGQVSSYEQYF. Incomplete CDR3 DNA: TGTGCCAGCAGTGATGGACAGGTGAGCTCCTACGAG.

This clone was found many times. The read falls 3 residues short of the CDR3 end, and the missing part is taken from the germline J gene. The chain employs TRBV7-2 and TRBJ1-1, with TRBD1 as a possible D gene (6 bases). Germline assignment: CDR1 SGHTA and CDR2 FQGNSA. The CDR3 runs to 13 residues. Trimming removed 5 bases at V and 5 bases at J, with 12 bases between. The CDR3 loop reads CASSLNRGTEAFF. CDR3 DNA (partial): TGTGCCAGCAGCCTCAATAGGGGGACTGAA.

This clone was detected many times. The missing CDR3 end, 3 residues past where the read stops, is filled in from the germline J gene. The gene calls are TRBV20-1 and TRBJ2-5, with 8 positions matching TRBD2. CDR3 size: 15 residues. The V segment lost 8 bases and the J segment 4 bases; nucleotides outside the gene matches: 15. CDR1 and CDR2 (germline): DFQATT, SNEGSKA (reference sequence). The CDR3 DNA, read in part, is TGCAGTTTTCCGCCGGGGGGGCCAATTGGAGAGACC. It encodes CSFPPGGPIGET. The whole CDR3 protein is CSFPPGGPIGETQYF.

This clone came up many times. The CDR3 goes on 3 residues after the read ends, and that part is filled in from the germline J gene. The V and J genes are TRBV20-1 and TRBJ1-1; TRBD1 matches 7 bases. J lost 0 bases, V lost 3 bases, and 7 bases had no gene match. The germline V gene has CDR1 DFQATT and CDR2 SNEGSKA (reference sequence). The CDR3 has 15 amino acids. The DNA read from the CDR3 is TGCAGTGCTAGGCAGGGGGGAGGTTTGAACACTGAA. It specifies CSARQGGGLNTE. The entire CDR3 reads CSARQGGGLNTEAFF.

Ten or more counts support this clone. The missing CDR3 end, 3 residues past where the read stops, is filled in from the germline J gene. V is TRBV7-2 and J is TRBJ2-5; 8 bases match TRBD2. Germline lookup yields CDR1 SGHTA and CDR2 FQGNSA. V was clipped by 5 bases and J by 5 bases; unmatched bases: 10. This CDR3 is 15 amino acids long. The covered CDR3 bases are TGTGCCAGCAGCGAACTCGGGGGGGCTTGGGAGACC. This codes for CASSELGGAWET. The CDR3 in full is CASSELGGAWETQYF.

With respect to this clone: The sequenced fragment ends 3 residues before the CDR3 boundary, so the rest is inferred from the germline J gene. J is TRBJ1-2 and V is TRBV5-8, with 8 bases lining up with TRBD1. V trimming: 0 bases; J trimming: 7 bases; junction bases outside the gene matches: 5. The CDR3 runs 14 residues. Germline CDR1 reads SGHTS; CDR2 reads YDEGEE. The covered CDR3 bases are TGTGCCAGCAGCTTGGCGGACAGGGTCTTTGGC. Its protein is CASSLADRVFG. The complete CDR3 protein is CASSLADRVFGYTF.

This clone was observed many times. The DNA ends 3 residues before the CDR3 does, and the rest of the CDR3 is filled in from the germline J gene. The chain joins TRBV6-2 or TRBV6-3 to TRBJ2-5; TRBD2 might be the D (6 bases). Trimming shortened V by 0 bases and J by 5 bases, and 13 bases separated the two germline ends. The CDR3 has 15 amino acids. Germline loops: CDR1 MNHEY, CDR2 SVGEGT. CDR3 in amino acids: CASSYSVGGVETQYF. The sequenced part of the CDR3 DNA is TGTGCCAGCAGTTACTCAGTAGGAGGGGTGGAGACC.

This clone was seen a handful of times. The read terminates 3 residues before the CDR3 end, so the remaining end is supplied by the germline J gene. V and J are TRBV7-2 and TRBJ1-3; no definite D call. V was pared by 6 bases and J by 4 bases, with 13 bases between. This CDR3 spans 14 amino acids. Per germline, CDR1 SGHTA and CDR2 FQGNSA. CDR3 DNA (partial): TGTGCCAGCAGTCCCCGGTTATGGGGAAACACC. Amino acids: CASSPRLWGNT. The full CDR3 sequence reads CASSPRLWGNTIYF.

Ten or more counts support this clone. The CDR3 goes on 3 residues after the read ends, and that part is filled in from the germline J gene. The chain is built from TRBV10-3 and TRBJ1-2; D uncertain. In germline, CDR1 is ENHRY, CDR2 SYGVKD. The CDR3 runs to 15 residues. The V end was cut by 0 bases, the J end by 5 bases, with 13 bases between. CDR3 bases read: TGTGCCATCAGTGAGTCGACTCGGAATGCTTATGGC. As protein: CAISESTRNAYG. The entire CDR3 is CAISESTRNAYGYTF.

This clone was counted at least ten times. The read terminates 3 residues before the CDR3 end, so the remaining end is supplied by the germline J gene. The chain has TRBV15 and TRBJ2-1, with 9 bases lining up with TRBD1. Looked up from germline, CDR1 is LNHNV and CDR2 is YYDKDF (reference sequence). The CDR3 consists of 16 residues. Trimming took 3 bases from V and 1 from J; bases not matched to a gene: 4. The part of the CDR3 DNA that was read is TGTGCCACCAGCAGGGCCGGGACAGGGTCCTACAATGAG. Protein sequence: CATSRAGTGSYNE. The full CDR3 reads CATSRAGTGSYNEQFF.

This clone was picked up many times. Coverage ceases 3 residues before the CDR3 finishes, and the germline J gene fills in the end. This chain uses TRBV5-5 with TRBJ1-2; no clear D. CDR3 size: 15 residues. Germline V gene data show CDR1 as SGHKS and CDR2 as YYEKEE (reference sequence). The V end lost 6 bases, the J end lost 5 bases, and 20 bases lay between the germline ends. Partial CDR3 DNA: TGTGCCAGCAACCCGCATGGGCTAGGCGGGTATGGC. It yields the protein CASNPHGLGGYG. The entire CDR3 protein reads CASNPHGLGGYGYTF.

Many counts were recorded for this clone. The CDR3 goes on 3 residues after the read ends, and that part is filled in from the germline J gene. The chain links TRBV19 to TRBJ1-1; D uncertain. With 7 bases removed from V and 1 base from J, the gap between germline ends came to 7 bases. Germline assignment: CDR1 LNHDA and CDR2 SQIVND (reference sequence). The CDR3 sequence is 12 residues long. The CDR3 is CASKLGNTEAFF. The sequenced CDR3 bases are TGTGCCAGTAAACTTGGGAACACTGAA.

This clone was detected many times. The read terminates 3 residues ahead of where the CDR3 ends, so the germline J gene completes it. The chain couples TRBV11-2 to TRBJ2-7; TRBD1 agrees at 11 bases. The length of the CDR3 is 15 residues. V shed 3 bases, J shed 3 bases, and the junction held 4 bases outside the gene matches. CDR1 and CDR2 from the germline V gene are SGHAT and FQNNGV. CDR3 region: CASSFRGQGVYEQYF. The CDR3 DNA, read in part, is TGTGCCAGCAGCTTTCGGGGACAGGGGGTCTACGAG.

This clone came up many times. The read finishes 3 residues shy of the CDR3 end, and the germline J gene is used to complete it. The chain couples TRBV7-9 to TRBJ2-5; TRBD2 matches at 9 bases. Germline-derived CDR1 and CDR2 are SEHNR and FQNEAQ (reference sequence). The CDR3 is made up of 15 amino acids. After removal of 3 bases from V and 3 bases from J, the junction contained 5 bases not matched to a gene. CDR3 sequence reads: CASSFSGGLKETQYF. CDR3 DNA, as far as it was read: TGTGCCAGCAGCTTTAGCGGGGGCCTAAAAGAGACC.